This T cell receptor (beta chain) came from a study of CD8+ T cells in alopecia areata. Trimming at V came to 5 bases and at J to 1 base, leaving 1 base not matched to a gene. CDR1 is GTSNPN, CDR2 SVGIG, per germline (reference sequence). The CDR3 runs to 13 residues. Treatment defined: oral pan-JAK inhibitor, 5-10 mg twice daily. Peripheral blood samples and lesional scalp punch biopsies were obtained from alopecia areata patients. Isolated RNA was reverse transcribed into cDNA used as the sequencing template. The data were produced by immunoSEQ multiplex PCR, yet TCRdb's version contains in-frame clones alone and is incomplete. This sample has more than 140,000 clones, with around 83% found just once.

The sequencing used CD8+ T cells sorted from blood, collected at week 4, from a patient treated with tofacitinib. The receptor comes from a human donor with alopecia areata. The chain is built from TRBV30 and TRBJ2-1, with 8 bases identical to TRBD1. In nucleotides, the CDR3 is TGTGCCTGGGGACAGGGATCCTACAATGAGCAGTTCTTC. It codes for CAWGQGSYNEQFF.